This T cell receptor (beta chain) was sequenced for a study of blood T cells in healthy people across ages (dated by TCRdb to the mid-2010s). Some background on the complete study: In model experiments, roughly one uniquely barcoded TCR beta cDNA molecule per two T cells was captured by template switching. Using deep sequencing normalized with unique cDNA molecular identifiers, the study measured how TCR beta repertoire diversity changes with age. The donors were divided into four age groups: young (average around 16 years), middle-aged (approximately 39), aged (around 67) and long-lived (82). The study analyzed two additional independent replicas of 1 million unique cDNA reads from the same blood draw for two donors, one aged 18 to 30 and one aged 80 or older.

Results and caveats for the whole study, not just this receptor: Observed TCR beta diversity per million T cells fell roughly linearly with age, and a significant reduction was already apparent by age roughly 40. Because profiling used bulk unsorted PBMCs, naive and antigen-experienced compartments could not be compared conclusively. The CMV infection status of donors was not known, potentially confounding age-related changes in expanded clonotypes. Estimates of total diversity based on one million sequenced T cells were regarded as lower bounds and as underestimates. The long-lived group showed more naive CD4+ T cells, fewer expanded clones and increased TCR diversity than the aged group, suggesting age selection. A strong correlation was found between observed TCR beta diversity and the percentage of naive T cells measured by flow cytometry.

This clonotype was seen a handful of times. There is no known antigen for this receptor. Base qualities are missing; no much larger clone stands one base away. Donors were a few dozen systemically healthy Caucasian individuals from Russia aged roughly 6 to 90 years. Each donor gave about 10 milliliters of peripheral blood, drawn into EDTA-treated Vacutainer tubes. Ficoll-Paque density-gradient centrifugation was used to isolate PBMCs, with at least 6.5 million per sample. Trizol reagent was used to extract total RNA from the PBMCs, yielding at least 5 micrograms per sample. For every donor, flow cytometry on a PBMC aliquot measured the percentage of naive CD45RAhigh/CD27high T cells. Libraries came from 5' RACE. Sequencing instrument: Illumina HiSeq 2500. A second 7 to 11 cycle PCR used a sample-barcoded 5' primer and a J-beta primer mix. Each TCR beta cDNA molecule received a unique molecular identifier from a template-switch 5' adaptor carrying 12 random nucleotides. At least 2.5 million CDR3-containing paired-end reads were obtained from each sample. The Mint cDNA synthesis kit, primed by a TRBC-specific oligonucleotide, was used to synthesize first-strand cDNA from all RNA. All cDNA was treated with uracil-DNA glycosylase and then went through a first 18-cycle PCR with the universal primers M1SS and BC2_uni_R. Per the authors' processing: For normalization, 1 million high-quality reads, each with a distinct molecular identifier, were randomly selected from each sample. Instead of being binned into consensus sequences, reads with shared molecular identifiers were discarded. MiTCR, set to a Q25 quality threshold and the strictest error-elimination algorithm, was used for CDR3 identification, clonotype clustering and error correction. A nonparametric unseen species model with Euler transformation was used to estimate lower-bound total TCR beta diversity. TCRdb redid the processing of the public reads, applying fastp at Q25 and MiXCR, and retained in-frame beta chains. Rows are unified per CDR3 protein, each entry keeping the most common DNA and genes. The V and J calls come from TCRdb's annotation, not from the publication. This sample is represented by about 560,000 distinct CDR3 sequences; around 27% of them were singletons. Of the sample, approximately 3.6% is held by the ten largest clones.

The same sample was also studied in work on T cells of mothers and their children. The second study also describes: Nine systemically healthy Caucasian individuals, comprising three mothers and their six children, were included as donors. cDNA synthesis used all of the extracted RNA, with roughly 1.5 ug of RNA in each 15 ul reaction. In the second PCR, the M1S primer added sample barcodes and 2-4 random nucleotides. Over 9.5 million TCR beta CDR3 reads were obtained for each mother, and about 3 million reads were obtained for each child. Thymic selection similarly shapes TCR recombination output in related and unrelated pairs, with minor effect from inherited differences. Normalized repertoire overlap was always found to be slightly, but never significantly, higher in related mother-child pairs than in unrelated mother-child pairs. Persistent microchimeric T cell clones were not detected, at a sensitivity of roughly 100 clones per million clonotypes. The study used deep NGS to compare TCR beta repertoires of mothers and children, seeking features distinguishing related mother-child pairs from unrelated individuals. Mothers averaged approximately 41 +/- 4 years of age and children averaged around 11 +/- 4 years. After adapter ligation with NEBNext reagents, the libraries were sequenced on Illumina HiSeq 2000 with 100+100 nt paired-end reads. To avoid cross-contamination, the mother libraries and the child libraries were prepared a month apart and sequenced in separate runs. Between 500,000 and 2,000,000 distinct TCR beta clonotypes were identified per donor. Naive TCR beta clonotypes were estimated from low-frequency clonotypes matched to each donor's FACS-determined naive share, without sorting.

This TCR was sampled from a boy younger than 10 in good health. The sequenced sample was blood.

The CDR3 region has the sequence CASSEGVMLAGAAEQYF. The DNA reads TGTGCCAGCAGCGAGGGGGTGATGTTAGCGGGGGCCGCGGAGCAGTACTTC. The V and J genes are TRBV7-2 and TRBJ2-5, with TRBD2 identical over 9 junction bases. CDR1 SGHTA and CDR2 FQGNSA were looked up in the germline V gene. The CDR3, from cysteine to phenylalanine, totals 17 residues. The sequence is cut down to CDR3 DNA, 51 bases in frame from base 1. V is cut back by 5 bases and J by 11 bases, with 21 bases in the junction unmatched.